The sequence of this TCR beta chain was determined in a study of regulatory T cells in long-lasting Graves disease. Through Arm-PCR of CDR3 regions and iRepertoire HTBI primers, TCR beta libraries were built. TCRdb itself ran the multiplex PCR reads through MiXCR, one entry per CDR3 protein. The table has 400,000 to 500,000 distinct CDR3 sequences, about 15% seen once. The time point is: newly diagnosed GD, antithyroid drugs for less than 3 months. RNA extracted from PBMCs served as the sequencing template. The CDR3 runs 16 residues. CDR1 MNHEY and CDR2 SVGAGI come from the germline V gene. V was cut by 2 bases and J by 0 bases, with 11 bases left in between. This clonotype was counted at least ten times. This sample also appeared in a second study, on T cells in Graves' hyperthyroidism and ophthalmopathy. That investigation notes: Ophthalmopathy onset followed model prediction by a median approximately 6.2 months.

The receptor was isolated from a woman aged 30 to 39 with Graves disease. This chain connects TRBV6-5 to TRBJ1-5; D unresolved. Sample: peripheral blood mononuclear cells (PBMCs), taken at new diagnosis, from a patient treated with antithyroid drugs. The CDR3 is CASSYLGQNSNQPQHF. DNA for the CDR3: TGTGCCAGCAGTTACCTCGGGCAGAATAGCAATCAGCCCCAGCATTTT.